These T cell receptor beta chains were read from a single sample in a study of control samples from healthy donors and cancer patients. The data were produced by immunoSEQ multiplex PCR, yet TCRdb's version contains in-frame clones alone and is incomplete. The sample has 60,000 to 65,000 clones, roughly 85% seen once; the top ten hold roughly 5%. Sequenced input: blood. The origin of the receptors is a man aged 35-49 years in good health. Each CDR3 is given with its conserved first and last residue. Each record gives: J gene, clone size, V gene, D gene, CDR3 protein, CDR3 DNA. The D gene is left open where the match is weak. A row's size may be missing; if present it is once, few, many or a size class.

TRBJ2-1,NA,TRBV5-1,NA,CASTTGPSYNEQFF,TGCGCCAGCACCACCGGACCCAGCTACAATGAGCAGTTCTTC
TRBJ2-5,NA,TRBV7-8,TRBD1,CASSPRQGRETQYF,TGTGCCAGCAGCCCCCGACAGGGCAGGGAGACCCAGTACTTC
TRBJ2-2,NA,TRBV4-3,NA,CASSQDYSYTGELFF,TGCGCCAGCAGCCAAGATTACAGCTACACCGGGGAGCTGTTTTTT
TRBJ1-1,few,TRBV7-9,NA,CASSSAGGLTEAFF,TGTGCCAGCAGTTCGGCCGGAGGCCTCACTGAAGCTTTCTTT
TRBJ2-2,once,TRBV4-3,TRBD2,CASSQQVLTSGNTGELFF,TGCGCCAGCAGCCAACAGGTTCTGACTAGCGGGAACACCGGGGAGCTGTTTTTT
TRBJ1-4,NA,TRBV7-2,NA,CASSLQGRTNEKLFF,TGTGCCAGCAGCTTACAGGGTCGGACTAATGAAAAACTGTTTTTT
TRBJ2-3,NA,TRBV5-4,TRBD2,CASSLAVAGGITDTQYF,TGTGCCAGCAGCTTGGCGGTAGCGGGGGGGATCACAGATACGCAGTATTTT
TRBJ1-1,once,TRBV11-3,NA,CASSLMEWRTNTEAFF,TGTGCCAGCAGCTTAATGGAGTGGCGGACGAACACTGAAGCTTTCTTT
TRBJ1-1,NA,TRBV25-1,NA,CASRLGTEAFF,TGTGCCAGCAGGTTAGGCACTGAAGCTTTCTTT
TRBJ2-3,NA,TRBV28,TRBD2,CASSLAGTTDTQYF,TGTGCCAGCAGTCTAGCGGGGACCACAGATACGCAGTATTTT
TRBJ2-1,NA,TRBV4-3,TRBD2,CASSPTSRPYNEQFF,TGCGCCAGCAGCCCGACTAGCCGTCCCTACAATGAGCAGTTCTTC